This T cell receptor (beta chain) derives from a study of vaccination and CD4 T cells after COVID-19. Study-level results: Recorded median SARS-CoV-2-reactive clonotype numbers increased from around 20 to 38 without reaching significance.

Noted treatment: roughly 10-day PBMC culture with coronavirus spike peptide pools or control peptides (ViraFEST assay). This clonotype is large within its sample. The antigen is unknown. Sequencing of cultured CD4+ T cell DNA used the Oncomine TCR Beta short-read assay. MiXCR, applied by TCRdb to the PCR reads, yields one record per CDR3 protein. The table records about 4,000 distinct CDR3 sequences, 20% to 25% of them present only once. Trimming took 6 bases from V and 4 from J; bases not matched to a gene: 6. Germline CDR1 DFQATT, CDR2 SNEGSKA (reference sequence). The CDR3 length is 15 residues. Sequenced: CD4+ T cells from blood, cultured in vitro. The chain links TRBV20-1 to TRBJ2-2; 12 positions match TRBD1. This clonotype was obtained from a human donor who had recovered from COVID-19. The CDR3 protein is CSARGQGALTGELFF. The CDR3 coding sequence is TGCAGTGCCAGGGGACAGGGGGCACTCACCGGGGAGCTGTTTTTT.